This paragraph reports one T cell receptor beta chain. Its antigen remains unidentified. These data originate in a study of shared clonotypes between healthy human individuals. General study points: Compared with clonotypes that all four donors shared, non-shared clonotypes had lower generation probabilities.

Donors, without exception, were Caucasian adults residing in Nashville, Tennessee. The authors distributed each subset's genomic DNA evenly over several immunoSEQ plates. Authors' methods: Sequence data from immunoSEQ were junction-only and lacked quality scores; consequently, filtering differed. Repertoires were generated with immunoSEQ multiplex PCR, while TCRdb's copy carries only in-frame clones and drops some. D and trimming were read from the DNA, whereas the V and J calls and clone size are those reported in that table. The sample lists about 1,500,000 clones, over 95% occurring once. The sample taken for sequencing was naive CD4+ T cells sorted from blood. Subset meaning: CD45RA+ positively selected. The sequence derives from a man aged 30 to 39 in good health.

The CDR3 loop is CASSLSTGEDEQFF. The CDR3 DNA is TGTGCCAGCAGCTTGAGCACAGGGGAGGATGAGCAGTTCTTC. The chain employs TRBV5-4 and TRBJ2-1; possible D gene TRBD1, 7 bases. V lost 1 base, J lost 8 bases, and 13 bases lay in between. Per the germline V gene, CDR1 is SGHNT and CDR2 is YYREEE (reference sequence). CDR3 length: 14 residues.